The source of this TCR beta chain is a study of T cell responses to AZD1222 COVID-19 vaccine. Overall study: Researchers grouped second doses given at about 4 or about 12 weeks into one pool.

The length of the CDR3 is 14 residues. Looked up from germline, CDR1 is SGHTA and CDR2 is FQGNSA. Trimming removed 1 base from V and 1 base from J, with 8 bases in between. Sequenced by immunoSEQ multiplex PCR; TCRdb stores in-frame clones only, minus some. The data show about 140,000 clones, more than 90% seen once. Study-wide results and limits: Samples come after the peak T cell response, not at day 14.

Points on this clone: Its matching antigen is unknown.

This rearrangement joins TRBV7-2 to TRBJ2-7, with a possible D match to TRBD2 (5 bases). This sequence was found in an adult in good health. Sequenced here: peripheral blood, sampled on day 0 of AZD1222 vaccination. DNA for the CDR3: TGTGCCAGCAGCTTAGATCAGCGGTCCTACGAGCAGTACTTC. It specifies CASSLDQRSYEQYF.